These 21 T cell receptor beta chains share one sample of origin, sequenced in a study of cytomegalovirus exposure and HLA in healthy donors. Primers included in the PCR were 60 Vbeta and 13 Jbeta primers. Libraries were prepared by immunoSEQ multiplex PCR; TCRdb keeps only in-frame clonotypes and omits some of them. This table has about 190,000 clones, 75% to 85% appearing once. Sequencing was carried out using PBMCs. These receptors originate from a woman between 18 and 29 years old in good health and CMV-seropositive.

The J gene is TRBJ2-2, the V gene TRBV4-2; 9 positions agree with TRBD1. This CDR3 spans 15 amino acids. Germline lookup yields CDR1 LGHNA and CDR2 YNFKEQ. The V and J ends lost 5 bases and 7 bases, in that order; junction bases with no gene match: 8. DNA for the CDR3: TGTGCCAGCAGCGTCCGGGACAGGGACATCGGGGAGCTGTTTTTT. Encoded protein: CASSVRDRDIGELFF.

Only one count was recorded for this clone. V and J are TRBV10-2 and TRBJ2-3; 10 bases match TRBD2. Germline V gene sequence: CDR1 WSHSY, CDR2 SAAADI. V gave up 2 bases and J gave up 4 bases; unmatched junction bases: 9. There are 17 residues in the CDR3. The CDR3 region has the DNA TGCGCCAGCAGTGAGGAATCACTAGCGGGGACTGCAGATACGCAGTATTTT. It encodes CASSEESLAGTADTQYF.

V usage is TRBV7-9 and J usage is TRBJ1-4, with 8 bases aligning to TRBD1. CDR3 size: 17 residues. J gave up 7 bases and V 2 bases, and 12 bases lay outside the gene matches. Germline CDR1 SEHNR, CDR2 FQNEAQ (reference sequence). In nucleotides, the CDR3 is TGTGCCAGCAGCTTACCGTATCCGGGACAGGAAGGTGAAAAACTGTTTTTT. It codes for CASSLPYPGQEGEKLFF.

The rearrangement links TRBV25-1 to TRBJ1-6; a possible D gene is TRBD1 (6 bases). V was clipped by 1 base and J by 5 bases, with 12 bases between them. CDR3 size: 16 residues. Per the germline V gene, CDR1 is MGHDK and CDR2 is SYGVNS. The CDR3 coding sequence is TGTGCCAGCAGTGAATCGGCCAGGGGAAATAATTCACCCCTCCACTTT. Its translation is CASSESARGNNSPLHF.

The chain is built from TRBV4-1 and TRBJ1-4; D is unresolved. This CDR3 contains 16 residues. V dropped 7 bases and J dropped 0 bases, with 15 bases sitting between them. Looked up from germline, CDR1 is MGHRA and CDR2 is YSYEKL. As DNA, the CDR3 is TGCGCCAGCACCATGACATCCCAGCCAACTAATGAAAAACTGTTTTTT. This sequence encodes CASTMTSQPTNEKLFF.

The rearrangement joins TRBV25-1 to TRBJ1-1; possible D gene TRBD1, 5 bases. This CDR3 has 16 residues. The V end was cut by 3 bases, the J end by 4 bases, with 18 bases between. Germline lookup yields CDR1 MGHDK and CDR2 SYGVNS. The CDR3 DNA sequence: TGTGCCAGCAGTGATTTGGCGCCAGGGAGGGCCACTGAAGCTTTCTTT. Amino acids: CASSDLAPGRATEAFF.

The chain uses TRBV30 and TRBJ2-2, with 7 bases aligning to TRBD2. V gave up 2 bases and J gave up 6 bases; unmatched junction bases: 12. Germline CDR1 GTSNPN, CDR2 SVGIG (reference sequence). This CDR3 has 16 residues. The CDR3 here is CAWSSRVRGRAGELFF. CDR3 DNA sequence: TGTGCCTGGAGTTCCCGGGTGCGGGGGAGGGCCGGGGAGCTGTTTTTT.

This clone came up once. The rearrangement uses TRBV2 and TRBJ1-2; D uncertain. Germline V lookup: CDR1 SNHLY, CDR2 FYNNEI. V lost 6 bases and J 8 bases, leaving 13 bases between the germline ends. This CDR3 spans 12 amino acids. In DNA, the CDR3 is TGTGCCAGCAGCGTCGGTAGTTGGGGCTACACCTTC. This gives the protein CASSVGSWGYTF. The entire variable domain, with the rest obtained from reference TRBV2 and TRBJ1-2, is as follows: EPEVTQTPSHQVTQMGQEVILRCVPISNHLYFYWYRQILGQKVEFLVSFYNNEISEKSEIFDDQFSVERPDGSNFTLKIRSTKLEDSAMYFCASSVGSWGYTFGSGTRLTVV.

The chain has TRBV30 and TRBJ1-2; unclear D gene. Germline values: CDR1 GTSNPN, CDR2 SVGIG (reference sequence). The CDR3 contains 14 residues. Trimming took off 0 bases at V and 4 bases at J, with 12 bases between the two ends. CDR3 bases: TGTGCCTGGAGTGTACGGTTCTCGCTCTATGGCTACACCTTC. Translation: CAWSVRFSLYGYTF.

The genes are TRBV7-2 and TRBJ2-5, with 7 bases fitting TRBD2. The CDR3 consists of 17 residues. Germline V gene lookup returns CDR1 SGHTA and CDR2 FQGNSA. The V and J ends lost 1 base and 1 base, in that order; junction bases with no gene match: 9. The CDR3 loop reads CASSLVSGGTTQETQYF. The DNA for the CDR3 is TGTGCCAGCAGCTTAGTTTCCGGGGGGACCACCCAAGAGACCCAGTACTTC.

The chain couples TRBV5-1 to TRBJ2-6; TRBD2 might be the D (5 bases). Germline CDR1 SGHRS, CDR2 YFSETQ. The V and J ends lost 2 bases and 4 bases respectively, with 10 bases between them. The CDR3 totals 15 residues. Here the CDR3 reads CASSFGGSGANVLTF. The DNA of the CDR3 is TGCGCCAGCAGCTTCGGCGGGTCGGGGGCCAACGTCCTGACTTTC. The full variable domain, in which reference TRBV5-1 and TRBJ2-6 provide the parts outside the CDR3, is KAGVTQTPRYLIKTRGQQVTLSCSPISGHRSVSWYQQTPGQGLQFLFEYFSETQRNKGNFPGRFSGRQFSNSRSEMNVSTLELGDSALYLCASSFGGSGANVLTFGAGSRLTVL.

The CDR3 reads CASSGEDRILHF. The CDR3 DNA follows: TGTGCCAGCAGTGGGGAGGACAGGATCCTCCACTTT. The rearrangement joins TRBV2 to TRBJ1-6; 7 bases line up with TRBD1. The ends lost 4 bases at V and 15 bases at J; junction bases unmatched: 6. Germline V gives CDR1 SNHLY, CDR2 FYNNEI. The CDR3 runs 12 residues.

The chain uses TRBV7-9 and TRBJ1-3; TRBD1 matches 7 bases. V was pared by 5 bases and J by 0 bases, with 4 bases of the junction left unmatched. The CDR3 contains 15 residues. Germline CDR1 reads SEHNR; CDR2 reads FQNEAQ (reference sequence). CDR3 in DNA: TGTGCCAGCAGCCGTGGGACAGCCTCTGGAAACACCATATATTTT. It is translated as CASSRGTASGNTIYF.

The chain joins TRBV7-9 to TRBJ2-5; D is perhaps TRBD2 (5 bases). The CDR3 extends over 16 amino acids. The V and J ends lost 5 bases and 5 bases respectively, with 21 bases between them. Looked up from germline, CDR1 is SEHNR and CDR2 is FQNEAQ (reference sequence). CDR3 sequence: CASSPPPDLGSETQYF. The CDR3 DNA reads TGTGCCAGCAGCCCCCCCCCGGACTTGGGTTCCGAGACCCAGTACTTC.

In this sample, this clone turned up once. V and J are TRBV4-1 and TRBJ1-1, with 8 bases identical to TRBD1. The CDR3 covers 16 residues. The germline CDR1 and CDR2 sequences are MGHRA and YSYEKL. Trimming took 2 bases from V and 6 from J; bases not matched to a gene: 11. The CDR3 nucleotides read TGCGCCAGCAGCCAACGGCGCGGACAGGGAGTTTCTGAAGCTTTCTTT. Protein product: CASSQRRGQGVSEAFF.

The V gene is TRBV2, the J gene TRBJ2-7, with D possibly TRBD2 on 7 matching bases. V lost 6 bases, J lost 3 bases, and 15 bases lay in between. Per the germline V gene, CDR1 is SNHLY and CDR2 is FYNNEI. CDR3 length equals 14 residues. CDR3 sequence: CASSQGGDYYEQYV. CDR3 coding DNA: TGTGCCAGCAGCCAAGGGGGGGACTACTACGAGCAGTACGTC.

This chain joins TRBV21-1 and TRBJ1-5; the DNA was not compared with TRBD1, the D call given in the table. TRBV21-1 is tagged as a pseudogene. The CDR3 contains 17 residues. CDR3 DNA: TGTGCCAGCAGCAAAGGGACAGTGGAAGGTCTCAATCAGCCCCAGCATTTT. This translates into CASSKGTVEGLNQPQHF.

The V gene is TRBV9, the J gene TRBJ2-2, with D uncertain. V was pared by 0 bases and J by 6 bases, with 9 bases between. The germline CDR1 and CDR2 sequences are SGDLS and YYNGEE. The CDR3 extends over 14 amino acids. CDR3: CASSVAASSGELFF. CDR3 DNA: TGTGCCAGCAGCGTAGCTGCGAGCTCCGGGGAGCTGTTTTTT.

This chain links TRBV6-5 with TRBJ1-2, with no clear D. The germline gives CDR1 MNHEY, CDR2 SVGAGI. V was cut by 0 bases and J by 7 bases, with 9 bases left in between. This CDR3 has 13 amino acids. The CDR3 region is CASSYSRGIGYTF. CDR3 bases: TGTGCCAGCAGTTACTCGAGAGGGATTGGCTACACCTTC.

The rearrangement links TRBV11-3 to TRBJ2-2; no reliable D call. The ends were cut back, 5 bases at V and 1 base at J, with 8 bases in the middle. The V gene's germline CDR1 is SGHNT and CDR2 YENEEA. The CDR3 is 14 amino acids. The CDR3 reads CASSPRQNTGELFF. As DNA, the CDR3 is TGTGCCAGCAGCCCCCGACAGAACACCGGGGAGCTGTTTTTT. Supplemented by reference TRBV11-3 and TRBJ2-2, the full variable domain reads EAGVVQSPRYKIIEKKQPVAFWCNPISGHNTLYWYLQNLGQGPELLIRYENEEAVDDSQLPKDRFSAERLKGVDSTLKIQPAELGDSAVYLCASSPRQNTGELFFGEGSRLTVL.

This clone was observed a single time. The CDR3 protein is CASSSDRGYGYTF. The CDR3 bases are TGTGCCAGCAGCTCGGACAGGGGCTATGGCTACACCTTC. The chain couples TRBV7-9 to TRBJ1-2; TRBD1 agrees at 9 bases. This CDR3 is 13 amino acids long. CDR1 SEHNR and CDR2 FQNEAQ come from the germline V gene (reference sequence). V gave up 4 bases and J gave up 4 bases; unmatched junction bases: 1.